The TCR beta chain under discussion was sequenced for a study of blood T cells in healthy people across ages (dated by TCRdb to between 2015 and 2017). Concerning the study at large: In model experiments, template switching captured about one uniquely barcoded TCR beta cDNA molecule for every two T cells. Using deep sequencing normalized with unique cDNA molecular identifiers, the study measured how TCR beta repertoire diversity changes with age. The donors were split into four age groups: young (average 16 years), middle-aged (roughly 39), aged (62) and long-lived (under 90). To avoid experimental bias, donors of different ages were spread randomly across the sequencing lanes. Using the same blood draw, the study looked at two additional independent replicas of 1 million unique cDNA reads for two donors, one aged 18 to 29 and the other aged 80 or older.

The roughly 39 donors, aged about 6 to 95 years, were systemically healthy Caucasian individuals from Russia. Each donor gave about 9.2 milliliters of peripheral blood, drawn into EDTA-treated Vacutainer tubes. Ficoll-Paque density-gradient centrifugation was used to isolate PBMCs, with at least 6 million per sample. Trizol reagent was used to extract total RNA from the PBMCs, yielding at least 5.5 micrograms per sample. Naive CD45RAhigh/CD27high T cell percentages were measured by flow cytometry on a PBMC aliquot from every donor. Per the germline V gene, MDHEN is the CDR1 and SYDVKM is the CDR2. Compared with germline, V lacks 4 bases and J lacks 8 bases; bases without a gene match: 11. CDR3 length: 17 amino acids, cysteine to phenylalanine. The read is trimmed to its CDR3 DNA, 51 bases read in frame from base 1. Library generation was performed with 5' RACE. TCRdb names Illumina HiSeq 2500 as the instrument used. A second PCR of 7 to 11 cycles was performed with a sample-barcoded 5' primer and a J-beta primer mix. Each TCR beta cDNA molecule received a unique molecular identifier from a template-switch 5' adaptor carrying 12 random nucleotides. Each sample yielded at least 2.5 million CDR3-containing paired-end reads. First-strand cDNA was synthesized from all RNA with the Mint cDNA synthesis kit, primed by a TRBC-specific oligonucleotide. All cDNA was treated with uracil-DNA glycosylase and then went through a first 18-cycle PCR with the universal primers M1SS and BC2_uni_R. On the authors' methods: Normalization of each sample was performed by random selection of 1 million high-quality reads, each carrying a distinct molecular identifier. Reads sharing molecular identifiers were discarded rather than binned into consensus sequences. MiTCR, run with a Q25 quality threshold and the strictest error-elimination algorithm, handled CDR3 identification, clonotype clustering and error correction. A nonparametric unseen species model with Euler transformation was used to estimate a lower bound on total TCR beta diversity. TCRdb ran its own pipeline on the public reads, namely fastp trimming at Q25 and MiXCR clone calling, and kept in-frame beta chains. Each CDR3 protein appears once, grouped with its most common genes and DNA. It is TCRdb's table, rather than the study itself, that gives the V and J calls and clone size. This sample gives over 1.5 million distinct CDR3 sequences in total; less than 50% of them show up just once. Of the sample, over 2% falls within the top ten clones.

On the study overall, not on this receptor specifically: Donor CMV infection status was unknown, potentially confounding age-related changes in expanded clonotypes. Estimates of total diversity based on one million sequenced T cells were considered lower bounds and underestimates. Compared with the aged group, the long-lived group had more naive CD4+ T cells, fewer expanded clones and increased TCR diversity, suggesting age selection. As age increased, observed TCR beta diversity per million T cells dropped in a roughly linear way, and a significant reduction was already evident by age 40. Bulk unsorted PBMC profiling prevented conclusive comparison of naive and antigen-experienced compartments. A strong correlation was found between observed TCR beta diversity and the percentage of naive T cells measured by flow cytometry.

This clonotype was counted a few times. Its antigen is currently not known. Nothing much larger sits one base from this clone, and base qualities are not available. The sequence was obtained from a woman aged 40 to 55 in good health. The chain joins TRBV28 to TRBJ2-1, with 13 central nucleotides matching TRBD2. Sequencing input: blood. The sequenced DNA: TGTGCCAGCAGTTCCTCGGGACTAGCGGGGACATTCGATGAGCAGTTCTTC. Its product reads: CASSSSGLAGTFDEQFF.